The 31 T cell receptor beta chains below come from one sample, sequenced in a study of naive and memory T cell subsets. An equimolar mix of two oligonucleotides served as the beta constant-region primer for TRBC1 and TRBC2. TCRdb independently ran MiXCR on the UMI-ligation and nested PCR reads; one entry per CDR3 protein. Counted here are tens of thousands of distinct CDR3 sequences, under 15% occurring once; the ten biggest clones make up over 0.75%. The sample consisted of central memory CD4+ T cells from blood. These receptors all stem from a human donor in good health.

This clonotype was seen only a few times. The rearrangement uses TRBV4-3 and TRBJ2-3; D is tentatively TRBD1 or TRBD2 (5 bases each). The CDR3 sequence is 14 residues long. The germline V and J ends were trimmed by 4 bases and 0 bases, with 8 bases remaining between them. Germline lookup yields CDR1 LGHNA and CDR2 YSLEER. The CDR3 sequence: CASSLGASTDTQYF. The DNA of the CDR3 is TGCGCCAGCAGCCTCGGGGCTAGCACAGATACGCAGTATTTT.

The sample holds a few counts of this clonotype. V is TRBV27 and J is TRBJ1-2; D call uncertain. Germline V gene lookup returns CDR1 MNHEY and CDR2 SMNVEV (reference sequence). The V end was cut by 6 bases, the J end by 1 base, with 21 bases between. The CDR3 sequence is 17 residues long. CDR3 sequence reads: CASRATILSKNNYGYTF. DNA of the CDR3: TGTGCCAGCAGAGCGACAATACTCTCTAAGAATAACTATGGCTACACCTTC.

There are a few counts of this clonotype. The chain couples TRBV3-1 to TRBJ1-3; 9 bases align to TRBD1. Germline CDR1 is LGHDT and CDR2 is YNNKEL (reference sequence). V trimming: 4 bases; J trimming: 0 bases; junction bases outside the gene matches: 4. The CDR3 totals 16 residues. The CDR3 protein is CASSPTGGCSGNTIYF. The CDR3 bases are TGTGCCAGCAGCCCGACAGGGGGGTGCTCTGGAAACACCATATATTTT.

This clonotype has only a few counts. The J gene is TRBJ2-5, the V gene TRBV12-3 or TRBV12-4, with TRBD1 identical over 7 bases. The trim removed 2 bases at V and 5 bases at J, leaving 8 bases unmatched. This CDR3 region has 15 residues. DNA of the CDR3: TGTGCCAGCAGTTTATACCAGGGGGAAGGTGAGACCCAGTACTTC. This sequence encodes CASSLYQGEGETQYF.

This chain joins TRBV10-3 and TRBJ2-3; 9 bases map to TRBD1. The CDR3 is 16 amino acids. The junction had 9 bases not matched to a gene; V was cut back by 4 bases and J by 4 bases. Germline V gene lookup returns CDR1 ENHRY and CDR2 SYGVKD. This CDR3 is CAISAQTGGLADTQYF. The CDR3 nucleotides read TGTGCCATCAGTGCCCAGACAGGGGGACTGGCAGATACGCAGTATTTT.

This clonotype was seen ten or more times. The J gene is TRBJ2-3, the V gene TRBV5-1; 9 bases are a match to TRBD1. V lost 3 bases and J lost 1; bases outside the gene matches: 3. This CDR3 spans 15 amino acids. Germline CDR1 SGHRS, CDR2 YFSETQ. CDR3 residues: CASSSGQGRTDTQYF. CDR3 sequence (DNA): TGCGCCAGCAGCTCCGGACAGGGGCGCACAGATACGCAGTATTTT. The full variable domain, completed using reference TRBV5-1 and TRBJ2-3, is KAGVTQTPRYLIKTRGQQVTLSCSPISGHRSVSWYQQTPGQGLQFLFEYFSETQRNKGNFPGRFSGRQFSNSRSEMNVSTLELGDSALYLCASSSGQGRTDTQYFGPGTRLTVL.

The CDR3 nucleotides read TGCAGCGTCACTCGACAGGCGGCAACTAATGAAAAACTGTTTTTT. It specifies CSVTRQAATNEKLFF. The chain couples TRBV29-1 to TRBJ1-4; D may be TRBD1 (6 bases). This CDR3 comprises 15 residues. The germline CDR1 and CDR2 sequences are SQVTM and ANQGSEA. V was cut by 6 bases and J by 0 bases, with 14 bases left in between.

This clonotype was seen more than once but under ten times. This sequence joins TRBV2 and TRBJ2-1; D is possibly TRBD2 (5 bases). V lost 4 bases and J lost 10, with 8 bases in between. The CDR3 runs to 11 residues. Germline lookup yields CDR1 SNHLY and CDR2 FYNNEI. The CDR3 DNA sequence: TGTGCCAGCAGTGTAAAGCGGGAGCAGTTCTTC. This translates into CASSVKREQFF.

There are many counts of this clonotype. The chain uses TRBV6-2 or TRBV6-3 and TRBJ2-2; 10 bases fit TRBD2. The CDR3 consists of 16 residues. Germline V gives CDR1 MNHEY, CDR2 SVGEGT. J was trimmed by 5 bases and V by 5 bases; bases with no gene match: 8. For the CDR3, the DNA is TGTGCCAGCAGTGAAAGGACTAGCGGAAGAACCGGGGAGCTGTTTTTT. It is translated as CASSERTSGRTGELFF.

This chain connects TRBV6-5 to TRBJ2-7, with D hard to call. The CDR3 runs to 14 residues. Trimming cost V 0 bases and J 2 bases, with 8 bases left between them. The V gene's germline CDR1 is MNHEY and CDR2 SVGAGI. CDR3 DNA: TGTGCCAGCAGTTACTCTAGAGAGACCTACGAGCAGTACTTC. Its protein is CASSYSRETYEQYF.

The table lists this clonotype with a few counts. The rearrangement links TRBV6-2 or TRBV6-3 to TRBJ2-1; perhaps TRBD2 as D (7 bases). Trimming removed 7 bases from V and 3 bases from J, with 13 bases in between. Per germline, CDR1 MNHEY and CDR2 SVGEGT. The CDR3 has 14 amino acids. CDR3 DNA sequence: TGTGCCAGCAAAGAAGCGGGACACTACAATGAGCAGTTCTTC. This encodes CASKEAGHYNEQFF.

This clonotype was detected only a few times. The rearrangement joins TRBV4-2 to TRBJ1-6; 11 bases match TRBD1. Germline V CDR1 and CDR2: LGHNA, YNFKEQ. The CDR3 is made up of 16 amino acids. Unmatched junction bases numbered 6, after V lost 1 base and J lost 10 bases. The CDR3 nucleotides read TGTGCCAGCAGCCAAGGTGGGACAGGGGGAGAATCACCCCTCCACTTT. It specifies CASSQGGTGGESPLHF.

This chain links TRBV4-2 with TRBJ2-1, with a weak D call TRBD2 (6 bases). CDR1 LGHNA and CDR2 YNFKEQ come from the germline V gene. Trimming shortened V by 0 bases and J by 4 bases, and 10 bases separated the two germline ends. The CDR3 runs 15 residues. CDR3 coding DNA: TGTGCCAGCAGCCAAGATAGACTAGTTTACAATGAGCAGTTCTTC. This encodes CASSQDRLVYNEQFF.

This clonotype was seen repeatedly, ten times or more. V gene TRBV10-1 combines with J gene TRBJ2-7, with D possibly TRBD2 on 6 matching bases. V lost 4 bases and J lost 5, with 9 bases in between. Germline V gives CDR1 WNHNN, CDR2 SYGVQD (reference sequence). The CDR3 runs to 12 residues. The CDR3 spells CASSVTRNEQYF. DNA for the CDR3: TGCGCCAGCAGTGTGACTAGAAACGAGCAGTACTTC.

The chain joins TRBV11-2 to TRBJ2-1; no definite D call. The CDR3 is 13 residues long. Trimming removed 1 base from V and 4 bases from J, with 5 bases in between. In germline, CDR1 is SGHAT, CDR2 FQNNGV. The CDR3 DNA sequence: TGTGCCAGCAGCTTAGTGGGTTACAATGAGCAGTTCTTC. It encodes CASSLVGYNEQFF.

This clonotype was counted at least ten times. This chain connects TRBV5-5 to TRBJ1-2, with TRBD1 identical over 9 bases. Losses at the gene ends were 6 bases for V and 4 bases for J; bases not matched to a gene: 10. CDR3 length: 15 amino acids. Germline V CDR1 and CDR2: SGHKS, YYEKEE (reference sequence). The CDR3 coding sequence is TGTGCCAGCACCCCAGAGGGACAGGGCGTCTATGGCTACACCTTC. It is translated as CASTPEGQGVYGYTF.

The chain carries TRBV11-2 and TRBJ1-4; weak D call: TRBD1 (5 bases). V was clipped by 6 bases and J by 8 bases, with 19 bases between them. Germline CDR1 is SGHAT and CDR2 is FQNNGV. The length of the CDR3 is 15 residues. In nucleotides, the CDR3 is TGTGCCAGCAGTCGACTCGACGGGGCAGAGGAAAAACTGTTTTTT. Amino acids: CASSRLDGAEEKLFF.

This clonotype was observed a few times. This chain connects TRBV15 to TRBJ1-6; D gene ambiguous. Trimming left V 0 bases short and J 10 bases short, with 7 bases between. The germline V gene encodes CDR1 LNHNV and CDR2 YYDKDF (reference sequence). This CDR3 has 13 residues. CDR3 in amino acids: CATSRDPESPLHF. CDR3 bases: TGTGCCACCAGCAGAGATCCAGAGTCACCCCTCCACTTT.

The chain is built from TRBV5-1 and TRBJ1-5, with D maybe TRBD1 (6 bases). The CDR3 covers 15 residues. Germline CDR1 reads SGHRS; CDR2 reads YFSETQ. The V gene lost 4 bases and the J gene lost 4 bases, with 15 bases spanning the gap. DNA for the CDR3: TGCGCCAGCAGCCCCGGGGCAGGGGAAAATCAGCCCCAGCATTTT. Translating it yields CASSPGAGENQPQHF. Full variable domain (remainder filled in from reference TRBV5-1 and TRBJ1-5): KAGVTQTPRYLIKTRGQQVTLSCSPISGHRSVSWYQQTPGQGLQFLFEYFSETQRNKGNFPGRFSGRQFSNSRSEMNVSTLELGDSALYLCASSPGAGENQPQHFGDGTRLSIL.

The chain links TRBV7-2 to TRBJ2-1; D perhaps matches TRBD2 (6 bases). Trimming left V 3 bases short and J 0 bases short, with 12 bases between. The V gene's germline CDR1 is SGHTA and CDR2 FQGNSA. The CDR3 contains 16 residues. In DNA form, the CDR3 reads TGTGCCAGCAGCTTCCTCGGGAGAGGCTCCTACAATGAGCAGTTCTTC. It encodes CASSFLGRGSYNEQFF. The variable domain in full, completed from reference TRBV7-2 and TRBJ2-1, reads GAGVSQSPSNKVTEKGKDVELRCDPISGHTALYWYRQSLGQGLEFLIYFQGNSAPDKSGLPSDRFSAERTGGSVSTLTIQRTQQEDSAVYLCASSFLGRGSYNEQFFGPGTRLTVL.

This clonotype has a handful of counts. The V and J genes are TRBV6-5 and TRBJ1-1, with D possibly being TRBD1 (6 bases). The V end was cut by 10 bases, the J end by 7 bases, with 19 bases between. CDR3 length equals 13 residues. Looked up from germline, CDR1 is MNHEY and CDR2 is SVGAGI. Here the CDR3 reads CATYRAGWFEAFF. In DNA, the CDR3 is TGTGCCACCTACAGGGCAGGCTGGTTTGAAGCTTTCTTT.

A few counts support this clonotype. Here the CDR3 DNA reads TGTGCCACCAGTGTAGGCAGGGGGACCTACAATGAGCAGTTCTTC. As protein: CATSVGRGTYNEQFF. The chain has TRBV24-1 and TRBJ2-1; 7 bases agree with TRBD1. Germline V gene lookup returns CDR1 KGHDR and CDR2 SFDVKD. After removal of 5 bases from V and 2 bases from J, the junction contained 5 bases not matched to a gene. The CDR3 consists of 15 residues.

Ten or more counts support this clonotype. V is TRBV10-3 and J is TRBJ2-3; 8 bases are shared with TRBD2. The CDR3 totals 17 residues. The ends lost 0 bases at V and 6 bases at J; junction bases unmatched: 11. Germline V lookup: CDR1 ENHRY, CDR2 SYGVKD. CDR3 bases: TGTGCCATCAGTGAGTCGACCAGCGGGAGCCTGGAGGATACGCAGTATTTT. This encodes CAISESTSGSLEDTQYF.

This clonotype showed up just a few times. The chain couples TRBV18 to TRBJ2-4; D might be TRBD2 (5 bases). Germline assignment: CDR1 KGHSH and CDR2 LQKENI. V gave up 2 bases and J gave up 1 base, with 6 bases separating them. CDR3 length: 14 residues. The CDR3 loop reads CASSPTGAKNIQYF. CDR3 nucleotides: TGTGCCAGCTCACCAACGGGGGCCAAAAACATTCAGTACTTC.

This clonotype came up once. The chain uses TRBV7-2 and TRBJ2-1; 10 nucleotides match TRBD2. Germline CDR1 SGHTA, CDR2 FQGNSA. This CDR3 spans 17 amino acids. Germline trimming cut 0 bases from V and 14 bases from J; bases unmatched to any gene: 16. CDR3 sequence: CASSLAGASGRMVGKFF. Here the CDR3 DNA reads TGTGCCAGCAGCTTAGCGGGGGCTAGCGGGAGAATGGTGGGGAAGTTCTTC.

The table lists this clonotype with a count of one. The rearrangement joins TRBV6-2 or TRBV6-3 to TRBJ2-1; 8 nucleotides match TRBD2. The ends lost 6 bases at V and 5 bases at J; junction bases unmatched: 15. Germline CDR1 is MNHEY and CDR2 is SVGEGT. The length of the CDR3 is 17 residues. The CDR3 sequence is CASRGPSGFRRDNEQFF. Written as DNA, the CDR3 is TGTGCCAGCAGAGGTCCTAGCGGGTTCAGGCGGGACAATGAGCAGTTCTTC.

V is TRBV5-5 and J is TRBJ2-3; the match to TRBD2 covers 8 bases. There are 14 residues in the CDR3. J was trimmed by 6 bases and V by 2 bases; bases with no gene match: 5. Germline V lookup: CDR1 SGHKS, CDR2 YYEKEE (reference sequence). CDR3 DNA: TGTGCCAGCAGCTTACAGCGGGAGCGCGATACGCAGTATTTT. It codes for CASSLQRERDTQYF.

The genes are TRBV7-2 and TRBJ2-1, with D maybe TRBD2 (5 bases). The CDR3 spans 12 residues. V lost 1 base, J lost 13 bases, and 11 bases lay in between. Germline CDR1 SGHTA, CDR2 FQGNSA. As DNA, the CDR3 is TGTGCCAGCAGCTTAGTTACTAGTGGCCAGTTCTTC. As protein: CASSLVTSGQFF.

This clonotype was recorded a few times. This chain joins TRBV4-1 and TRBJ1-2; 9 bases fit TRBD1. The J segment lost 2 bases and the V segment lost 0 bases, leaving 4 bases of the junction unmatched. Germline loops: CDR1 MGHRA, CDR2 YSYEKL. The CDR3 length is 16 residues. DNA for the CDR3: TGCGCCAGCAGCCAAGATGACAGGGGGTCCAACTATGGCTACACCTTC. It encodes CASSQDDRGSNYGYTF.

This clonotype was seen repeatedly, ten times or more. The chain employs TRBV5-4 and TRBJ2-5; D not resolved. This CDR3 has 16 amino acids. V lost 0 bases and J lost 5, with 17 bases in between. The germline gives CDR1 SGHNT, CDR2 YYREEE (reference sequence). CDR3 nucleotide sequence: TGTGCCAGCAGCTTGGCCGGGCGAATCAAGTTGGAGACCCAGTACTTC. This encodes CASSLAGRIKLETQYF.

This clonotype was counted between two and nine times. This chain uses TRBV9 with TRBJ2-3, with D maybe TRBD2 (6 bases). The CDR3 has 15 residues. Trimming removed 0 bases from V and 4 bases from J, with 12 bases in between. The V gene's germline CDR1 is SGDLS and CDR2 YYNGEE. Written as DNA, the CDR3 is TGTGCCAGCAGCGTAGGCGGGGTTTACGCAGATACGCAGTATTTT. It translates to CASSVGGVYADTQYF.